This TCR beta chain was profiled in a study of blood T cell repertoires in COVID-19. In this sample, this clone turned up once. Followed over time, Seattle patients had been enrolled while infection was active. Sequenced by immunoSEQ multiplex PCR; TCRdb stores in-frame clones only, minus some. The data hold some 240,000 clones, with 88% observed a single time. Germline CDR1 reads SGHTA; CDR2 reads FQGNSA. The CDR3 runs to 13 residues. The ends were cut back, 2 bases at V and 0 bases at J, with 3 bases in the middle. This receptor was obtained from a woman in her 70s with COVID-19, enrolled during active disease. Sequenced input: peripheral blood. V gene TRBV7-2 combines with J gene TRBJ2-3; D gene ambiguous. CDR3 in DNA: TGTGCCAGCAGCTTACAGAGCACAGATACGCAGTATTTT. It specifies CASSLQSTDTQYF.